The 22 T cell receptor beta chains below come from one sample, sequenced in a study of T cell responses to AZD1222 COVID-19 vaccine. Data came from immunoSEQ multiplex PCR; TCRdb stores just in-frame clones and leaves some out. The sample carries 100,000 to 150,000 clones, more than 80% recorded once. The specimen was peripheral blood, collected on day 0 of AZD1222 vaccination. These receptor sequences come from an adult in good health.

The chain has TRBV21-1 and TRBJ1-5; the table's D call of TRBD1 was not tested on the DNA. TRBV21-1 has pseudogene status. The CDR3 runs to 20 residues. The CDR3 protein is CASSTKAEGQGQVGNQPQHF. The CDR3 DNA follows: TGTGCCAGCAGCACAAAGGCGGAGGGACAGGGCCAGGTTGGCAATCAGCCCCAGCATTTT.

The chain uses TRBV28 and TRBJ2-7; D may be TRBD1 (6 bases). The germline V and J ends were trimmed by 8 bases and 0 bases, with 17 bases remaining between them. This CDR3 is built from 15 residues. Germline CDR1 reads MDHEN; CDR2 reads SYDVKM. The CDR3 here is CASAERQALSYEQYF. Written as DNA, the CDR3 is TGTGCCAGCGCCGAAAGACAGGCCCTCTCCTACGAGCAGTACTTC.

The chain recombines TRBV6-5 with TRBJ1-2; TRBD1 matches 7 bases. V lost 0 bases and J lost 5; bases outside the gene matches: 9. Germline V lookup: CDR1 MNHEY, CDR2 SVGAGI. The CDR3 is 16 residues long. The CDR3 here is CASSYSGEGAVYGYTF. CDR3 bases: TGTGCCAGCAGTTACTCGGGGGAGGGGGCGGTATATGGCTACACCTTC.

Only one count was recorded for this clone. The rearrangement joins TRBV7-9 to TRBJ2-3, with D unclear. The CDR3 loop spans 16 amino acids. Between the trimmed V and J ends, which lost 5 bases and 1 base, there was a span of 16 bases. Per the germline V gene, CDR1 is SEHNR and CDR2 is FQNEAQ (reference sequence). CDR3 nucleotides: TGTGCCAGCAGCAACACCCCGACGGCCGGCACAGATACGCAGTATTTT. This sequence encodes CASSNTPTAGTDTQYF.

The gene calls are TRBV6-5 and TRBJ1-6, with D possibly TRBD1 on 5 matching bases. Trimming pared 4 bases from V and 7 bases from J, leaving 14 bases between. CDR3 length: 15 residues. The germline CDR1 and CDR2 sequences are MNHEY and SVGAGI. The CDR3 DNA follows: TGTGCCAGCAGTTTAGGGGACGCTAGAAATTCACCCCTCCACTTT. This encodes CASSLGDARNSPLHF.

This chain connects TRBV5-4 to TRBJ2-5; D might be TRBD1 (5 bases). The germline V gene encodes CDR1 SGHNT and CDR2 YYREEE (reference sequence). The CDR3 loop spans 13 amino acids. Trimming cost V 4 bases and J 2 bases, with 9 bases left between them. The CDR3 reads CASSPTVQETQYF. The CDR3 DNA reads TGTGCCAGCAGCCCGACAGTACAAGAGACCCAGTACTTC.

This chain connects TRBV6-5 to TRBJ2-1; 11 bases fit TRBD2. Germline values: CDR1 MNHEY, CDR2 SVGAGI. J was trimmed by 3 bases and V by 2 bases; bases with no gene match: 3. The CDR3 runs to 16 residues. This CDR3 is CASSYAGLADYNEQFF. The CDR3 nucleotides are TGTGCCAGCAGTTACGCGGGACTAGCGGACTACAATGAGCAGTTCTTC.

The chain couples TRBV6-5 to TRBJ1-5; possible D gene TRBD1, 6 bases. Germline CDR1 MNHEY, CDR2 SVGAGI. The V end was cut by 5 bases, the J end by 0 bases, with 11 bases between. The CDR3 spans 15 residues. The CDR3 here is CASSRQVDSNQPQHF. The DNA for the CDR3 is TGTGCCAGCAGTAGACAGGTCGATAGCAATCAGCCCCAGCATTTT.

This clone was recorded only once. J is TRBJ2-7 and V is TRBV4-1; D might be TRBD2 (6 bases). The V end lost 1 base, the J end lost 7 bases, and 14 bases lay between the germline ends. The CDR3 has 14 amino acids. Per germline, CDR1 MGHRA and CDR2 YSYEKL. CDR3 DNA: TGCGCCAGCAGCCAAGTCGGAGGGGCGGAGGAGCAGTACTTC. As protein: CASSQVGGAEEQYF.

The sample holds one count of this clone. The chain links TRBV21-1 to TRBJ2-1; no DNA check was done on the table's D call, TRBD2. TRBV21-1 is a pseudogene locus. The CDR3 covers 14 residues. The CDR3 protein is CASSKSSCHLEQFF. CDR3 coding DNA: TGTGCCAGCAGCAAATCTTCGTGCCACTTAGAGCAGTTCTTC.

The chain carries TRBV4-3 and TRBJ2-5; 8 nucleotides align to TRBD2. The CDR3 extends over 15 amino acids. CDR1 and CDR2 (germline): LGHNA, YSLEER. V was clipped by 1 base and J by 5 bases; unmatched bases: 6. The DNA for the CDR3 is TGCGCCAGCAGCCAAGGGGGCGCGGGAGGTGAGACCCAGTACTTC. It is translated as CASSQGGAGGETQYF.

With regard to this clone: Other DNA sequences within the sample encode an identical CDR3. V gene TRBV19 combines with J gene TRBJ1-2; no reliable D call. This CDR3 comprises 14 residues. V lost 3 bases and J 2 bases, leaving 10 bases between the germline ends. CDR1 and CDR2 from the germline V gene are LNHDA and SQIVND (reference sequence). CDR3: CASSIDGLNYGYTF. The CDR3 bases are TGTGCCAGTAGTATTGACGGCTTGAACTATGGCTACACCTTC.

The rearrangement uses TRBV4-1 and TRBJ1-5; D not certain. CDR1 MGHRA and CDR2 YSYEKL come from the germline V gene. The CDR3 runs 16 residues. V gave up 6 bases and J gave up 0 bases, with 15 bases separating them. The CDR3 loop reads CASSPRWQTSNQPQHF. The CDR3 DNA sequence: TGCGCCAGCAGTCCTCGGTGGCAGACTAGCAATCAGCCCCAGCATTTT.

This chain connects TRBV4-1 to TRBJ2-7; the D gene is possibly TRBD2 (5 bases). The CDR3 has 15 residues. CDR1 is MGHRA and CDR2 is YSYEKL in the germline V gene. V shed 0 bases and J shed 3 bases, with 12 bases lying between them. This chain's CDR3 is CASSQDGLANYEQYF. CDR3 nucleotide sequence: TGCGCCAGCAGCCAAGATGGTCTAGCCAACTACGAGCAGTACTTC.

This rearrangement joins TRBV9 to TRBJ1-2, with 11 bases matching TRBD1. The V gene's germline CDR1 is SGDLS and CDR2 YYNGEE. The CDR3 length is 16 residues. V dropped 3 bases and J dropped 5; count of bases not matched to a gene: 9. The CDR3 loop is CASSGTGGLSPYGYTF. CDR3 nucleotide sequence: TGTGCCAGCAGCGGGACAGGGGGCTTGAGCCCTTATGGCTACACCTTC.

V and J are TRBV12-3 or TRBV12-4 and TRBJ1-2; no firm D call. The CDR3 covers 12 residues. V lost 3 bases to trimming and J lost 5 bases, with 7 bases between them. The CDR3 DNA sequence: TGTGCCAGCAGTTTGGTGGGATATGGCTACACCTTC. This translates into CASSLVGYGYTF.

This clone was picked up a small number of times. The V gene is TRBV4-1, the J gene TRBJ2-7; unclear D gene. The CDR3 length is 15 residues. Trimming cost V 0 bases and J 0 bases, with 9 bases left between them. CDR1 and CDR2 (germline): MGHRA, YSYEKL. The CDR3 DNA reads TGCGCCAGCAGCCAAGATTTTTCGACCTCCTACGAGCAGTACTTC. Translation: CASSQDFSTSYEQYF.

This rearrangement joins TRBV10-3 to TRBJ1-6; D is undetermined. Germline V gene data show CDR1 as ENHRY and CDR2 as SYGVKD. The length of the CDR3 is 15 residues. V lost 10 bases to trimming and J lost 0 bases, with 13 bases between them. The CDR3 spells CASRQETSYNSPLHF. CDR3 DNA sequence: TGTGCCAGCCGGCAGGAAACCTCCTATAATTCACCCCTCCACTTT.

The chain is built from TRBV7-3 and TRBJ1-1, with 8 nucleotides matching TRBD1. The CDR3 consists of 14 residues. Germline V gives CDR1 SGHTA, CDR2 FQGTGA. V lost 5 bases to trimming and J lost 1 base; unmatched junction nucleotides: 3. The CDR3 DNA follows: TGTGCCAGCAGCCAGGGGACAGGGAACACTGAAGCTTTCTTT. It specifies CASSQGTGNTEAFF. Variable domain in full (rest from reference TRBV7-3 and TRBJ1-1): GAGVSQTPSNKVTEKGKYVELRCDPISGHTALYWYRQSLGQGPEFLIYFQGTGAADDSGLPNDRFFAVRPEGSVSTLKIQRTERGDSAVYLCASSQGTGNTEAFFGQGTRLTVV.

This clone was seen a single time. V usage is TRBV28 and J usage is TRBJ2-7; 7 bases are shared with TRBD2. J was trimmed by 2 bases and V by 4 bases; bases with no gene match: 8. Germline V gene data show CDR1 as MDHEN and CDR2 as SYDVKM. The CDR3 spans 15 residues. CDR3 coding DNA: TGTGCCAGCAGTTACTCCCTCGCGGGGGCCTACGAGCAGTACTTC. This gives the protein CASSYSLAGAYEQYF.

The chain joins TRBV9 to TRBJ1-3; D remains ambiguous. The CDR3 contains 13 residues. CDR1 is SGDLS and CDR2 is YYNGEE in the germline V gene. V dropped 3 bases and J dropped 4 bases, with 8 bases sitting between them. The CDR3 sequence: CASSAWIGNTIYF. CDR3 DNA sequence: TGTGCCAGCAGCGCGTGGATAGGAAACACCATATATTTT. The whole variable domain, remainder taken from reference TRBV9 and TRBJ1-3, is DSGVTQTPKHLITATGQRVTLRCSPRSGDLSVYWYQQSLDQGLQFLIQYYNGEERAKGNILERFSAQQFPDLHSELNLSSLELGDSALYFCASSAWIGNTIYFGEGSWLTVV.

The table lists this clone with a count of one. V usage is TRBV27 and J usage is TRBJ2-1, with D uncertain. Trimming shortened V by 2 bases and J by 2 bases, and 10 bases separated the two germline ends. The CDR3 extends over 15 amino acids. CDR1 is MNHEY and CDR2 is SMNVEV in the germline V gene (reference sequence). The CDR3 here is CASSLAGWAYNEQFF. The CDR3 nucleotides are TGTGCCAGCAGTTTAGCAGGCTGGGCCTACAATGAGCAGTTCTTC.